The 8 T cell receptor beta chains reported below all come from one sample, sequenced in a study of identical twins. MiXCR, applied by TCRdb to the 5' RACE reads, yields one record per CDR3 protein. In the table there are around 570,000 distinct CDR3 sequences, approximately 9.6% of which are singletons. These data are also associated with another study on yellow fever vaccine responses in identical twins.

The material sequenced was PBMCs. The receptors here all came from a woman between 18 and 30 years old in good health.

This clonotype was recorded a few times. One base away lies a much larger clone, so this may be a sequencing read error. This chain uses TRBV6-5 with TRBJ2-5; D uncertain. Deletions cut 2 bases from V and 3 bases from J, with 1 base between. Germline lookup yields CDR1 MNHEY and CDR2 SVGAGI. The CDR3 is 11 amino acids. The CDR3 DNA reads TGTGCCAGCAGTTACGAAGAGACCCAGTACTTC. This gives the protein CASSYEETQYF.

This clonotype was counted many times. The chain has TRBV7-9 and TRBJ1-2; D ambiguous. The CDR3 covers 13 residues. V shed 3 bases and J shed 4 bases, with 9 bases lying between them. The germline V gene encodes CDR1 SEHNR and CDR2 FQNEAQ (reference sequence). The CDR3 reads CASSLEVGYGYTF. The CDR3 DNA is TGTGCCAGCAGCTTGGAGGTTGGCTATGGCTACACCTTC. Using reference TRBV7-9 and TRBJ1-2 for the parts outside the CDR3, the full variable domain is DTGVSQNPRHKITKRGQNVTFRCDPISEHNRLYWYRQTLGQGPEFLTYFQNEAQLEKSRLLSDRFSAERPKGSFSTLEIQRTEQGDSAMYLCASSLEVGYGYTFGSGTRLTVV.

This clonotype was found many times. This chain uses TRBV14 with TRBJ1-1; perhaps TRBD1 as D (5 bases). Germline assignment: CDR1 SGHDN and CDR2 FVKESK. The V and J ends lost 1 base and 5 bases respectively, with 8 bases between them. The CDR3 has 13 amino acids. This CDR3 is CASSQAEGTEAFF. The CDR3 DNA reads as TGTGCCAGCAGCCAAGCTGAGGGGACTGAAGCTTTCTTT.

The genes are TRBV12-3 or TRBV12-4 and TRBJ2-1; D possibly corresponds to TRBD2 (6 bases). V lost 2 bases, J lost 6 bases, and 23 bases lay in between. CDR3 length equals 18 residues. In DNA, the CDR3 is TGTGCCAGCAGTTTAAAGACGGCGGGGATTCTAGAGGTCAATGAGCAGTTCTTC. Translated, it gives CASSLKTAGILEVNEQFF.

CDR3 region: CASSLGLSGGGLETQYF. The CDR3 DNA reads as TGTGCCAGCAGTTTGGGTCTTTCAGGGGGCGGTTTAGAGACCCAGTACTTC. The chain couples TRBV12-3 or TRBV12-4 to TRBJ2-5; 8 nucleotides match TRBD1. J was trimmed by 4 bases and V by 3 bases; bases with no gene match: 13. The CDR3 loop spans 17 amino acids.

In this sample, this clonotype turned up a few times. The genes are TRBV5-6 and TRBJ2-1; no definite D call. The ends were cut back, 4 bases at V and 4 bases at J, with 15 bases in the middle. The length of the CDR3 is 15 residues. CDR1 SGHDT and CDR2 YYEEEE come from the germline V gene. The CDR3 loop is CASSHRLVRYNEQFF. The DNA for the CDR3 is TGTGCCAGCAGCCACCGGCTGGTGAGGTACAATGAGCAGTTCTTC. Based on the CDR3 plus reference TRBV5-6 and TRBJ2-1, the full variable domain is DAGVTQSPTHLIKTRGQQVTLRCSPKSGHDTVSWYQQALGQGPQFIFQYYEEEERQRGNFPDRFSGHQFPNYSSELNVNALLLGDSALYLCASSHRLVRYNEQFFGPGTRLTVL.

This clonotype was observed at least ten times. CDR3 amino acids: CASSSQRIPGQVRYEQYF. DNA for the CDR3: TGCGCCAGCAGCTCTCAAAGAATCCCGGGACAGGTCCGCTACGAGCAGTACTTC. The chain carries TRBV5-1 and TRBJ2-7, with 8 nucleotides matching TRBD1. Germline CDR1 reads SGHRS; CDR2 reads YFSETQ. J lost 3 bases, V lost 3 bases, and 17 bases had no gene match. This CDR3 is 18 amino acids long.

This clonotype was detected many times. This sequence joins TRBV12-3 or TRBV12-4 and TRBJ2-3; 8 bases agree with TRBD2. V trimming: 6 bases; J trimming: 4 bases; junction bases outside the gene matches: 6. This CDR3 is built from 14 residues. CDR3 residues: CASRRAGEADTQYF. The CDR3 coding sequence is TGTGCCAGCAGAAGAGCGGGAGAGGCAGATACGCAGTATTTT.